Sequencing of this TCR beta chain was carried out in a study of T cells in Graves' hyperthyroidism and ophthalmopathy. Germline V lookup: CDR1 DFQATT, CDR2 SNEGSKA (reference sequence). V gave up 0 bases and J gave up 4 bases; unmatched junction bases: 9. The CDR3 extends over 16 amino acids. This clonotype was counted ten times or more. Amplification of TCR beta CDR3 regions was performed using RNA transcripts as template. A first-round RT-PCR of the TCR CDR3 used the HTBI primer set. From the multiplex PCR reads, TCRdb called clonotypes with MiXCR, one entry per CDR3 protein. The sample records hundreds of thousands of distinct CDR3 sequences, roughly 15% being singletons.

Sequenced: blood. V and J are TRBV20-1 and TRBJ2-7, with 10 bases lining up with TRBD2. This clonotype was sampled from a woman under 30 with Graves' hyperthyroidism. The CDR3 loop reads CSARDPLAGDGYEQYF. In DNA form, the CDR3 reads TGCAGTGCTAGAGATCCGCTAGCGGGAGACGGGTACGAGCAGTACTTC.